This T cell receptor beta chain comes out of a study of blood T cells in healthy people across ages. Study results and limitations: It was not known whether donors were CMV positive (a possible confounder of expanded clonotype changes).

Combining a sample-barcoded 5' primer with a J-beta primer mix, a second PCR ran for about 7 to 11 cycles. TCRdb re-called the 5' RACE reads through MiXCR, storing one row per CDR3 protein. Found here are fewer than 1,000,000 distinct CDR3 sequences, 35% to 60% of them singletons; the top ten hold 18%. As for this clonotype: The target antigen is unknown.

Germline-derived CDR1 and CDR2 are SSHAT and FNYEAQ (reference sequence). The CDR3 has 14 residues. The germline V and J ends were trimmed by 5 bases and 13 bases, with 21 bases remaining between them. Each donor gave approximately 9.1 milliliters of peripheral blood. The chain carries TRBV7-7 and TRBJ2-1; maybe TRBD2 (6 bases). This TCR came from an elderly man in good health. The sequencing input was blood. The CDR3 sequence: CASSKIGRTETQFF. The DNA of the CDR3 is TGTGCCAGCAGCAAGATAGGGAGGACCGAGACCCAGTTCTTC.